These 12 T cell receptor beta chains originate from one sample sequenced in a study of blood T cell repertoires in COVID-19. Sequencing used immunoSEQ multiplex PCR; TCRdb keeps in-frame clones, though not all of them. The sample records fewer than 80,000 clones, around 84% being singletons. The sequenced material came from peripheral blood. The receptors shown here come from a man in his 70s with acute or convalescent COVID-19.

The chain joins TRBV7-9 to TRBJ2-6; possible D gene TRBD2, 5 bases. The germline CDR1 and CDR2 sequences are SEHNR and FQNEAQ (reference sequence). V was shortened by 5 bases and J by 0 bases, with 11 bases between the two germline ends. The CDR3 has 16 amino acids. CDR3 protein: CASSKTRGSGANVLTF. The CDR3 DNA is TGTGCCAGCAGCAAAACTCGGGGCTCTGGGGCCAACGTCCTGACTTTC.

The CDR3 DNA follows: TGTGCCAGCAGCTTCCCGCGGGGTGATAATTCACCCCTCCACTTT. The encoded protein is CASSFPRGDNSPLHF. The chain has TRBV5-4 and TRBJ1-6; D remains unclear. From germline, CDR1 is SGHNT and CDR2 YYREEE (reference sequence). V shed 2 bases and J shed 5 bases, with 11 bases lying between them. CDR3 length: 15 amino acids.

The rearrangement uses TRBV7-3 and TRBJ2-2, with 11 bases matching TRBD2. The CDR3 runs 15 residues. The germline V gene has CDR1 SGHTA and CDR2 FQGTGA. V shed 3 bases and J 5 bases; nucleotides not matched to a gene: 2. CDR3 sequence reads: CASSLASGRTGELFF. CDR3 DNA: TGTGCCAGCAGCTTGGCTAGCGGGAGGACCGGGGAGCTGTTTTTT.

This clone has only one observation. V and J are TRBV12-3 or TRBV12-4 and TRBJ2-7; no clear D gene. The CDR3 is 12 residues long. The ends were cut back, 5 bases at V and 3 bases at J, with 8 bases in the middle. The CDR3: CASSPFVYEQYF. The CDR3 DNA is TGTGCCAGCAGTCCCTTTGTCTACGAGCAGTACTTC.

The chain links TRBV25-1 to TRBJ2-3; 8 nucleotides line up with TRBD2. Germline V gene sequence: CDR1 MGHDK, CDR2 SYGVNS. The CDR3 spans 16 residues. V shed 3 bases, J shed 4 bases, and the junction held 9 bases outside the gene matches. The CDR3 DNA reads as TGTGCCAGCAGTGAGACGAGCGGGAGAAGCCCAGATACGCAGTATTTT. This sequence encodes CASSETSGRSPDTQYF.

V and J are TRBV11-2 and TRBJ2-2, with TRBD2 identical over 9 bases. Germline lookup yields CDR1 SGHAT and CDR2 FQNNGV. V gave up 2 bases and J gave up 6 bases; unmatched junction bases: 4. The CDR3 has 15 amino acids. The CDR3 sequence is CASSLSGGFAGELFF. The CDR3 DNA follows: TGTGCCAGCAGCTTAAGCGGGGGGTTCGCCGGGGAGCTGTTTTTT. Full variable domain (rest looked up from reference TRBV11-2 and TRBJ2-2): EAGVAQSPRYKIIEKRQSVAFWCNPISGHATLYWYQQILGQGPKLLIQFQNNGVVDDSQLPKDRFSAERLKGVDSTLKIQPAKLEDSAVYLCASSLSGGFAGELFFGEGSRLTVL.

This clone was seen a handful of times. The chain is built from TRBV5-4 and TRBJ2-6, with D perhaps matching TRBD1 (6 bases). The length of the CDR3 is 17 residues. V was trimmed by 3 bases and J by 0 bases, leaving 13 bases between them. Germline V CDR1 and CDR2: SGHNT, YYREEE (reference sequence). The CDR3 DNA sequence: TGTGCCAGCAGCTGGACAGTCCCGCTCTCTGGGGCCAACGTCCTGACTTTC. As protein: CASSWTVPLSGANVLTF.

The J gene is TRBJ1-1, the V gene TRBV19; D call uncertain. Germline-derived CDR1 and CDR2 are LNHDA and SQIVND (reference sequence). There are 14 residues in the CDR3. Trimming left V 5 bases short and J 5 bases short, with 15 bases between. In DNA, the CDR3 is TGTGCCAGTAGTTCGTCGGGTGGGAGGACTGAAGCTTTCTTT. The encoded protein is CASSSSGGRTEAFF.

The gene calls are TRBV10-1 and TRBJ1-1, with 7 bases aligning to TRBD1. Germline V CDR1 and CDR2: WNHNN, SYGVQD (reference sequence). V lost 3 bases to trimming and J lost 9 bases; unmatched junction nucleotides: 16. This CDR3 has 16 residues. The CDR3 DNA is TGCGCCAGCAGTGATTTAAATCAGGGGGTCCGACTGAAAGCTTTCTTT. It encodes CASSDLNQGVRLKAFF.

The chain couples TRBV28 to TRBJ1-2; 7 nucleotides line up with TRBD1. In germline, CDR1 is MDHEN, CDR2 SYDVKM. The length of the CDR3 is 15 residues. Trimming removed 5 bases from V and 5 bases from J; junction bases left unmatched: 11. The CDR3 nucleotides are TGTGCCAGCAGTCCCCGACAGGGAACGACATATGGCTACACCTTC. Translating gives CASSPRQGTTYGYTF.

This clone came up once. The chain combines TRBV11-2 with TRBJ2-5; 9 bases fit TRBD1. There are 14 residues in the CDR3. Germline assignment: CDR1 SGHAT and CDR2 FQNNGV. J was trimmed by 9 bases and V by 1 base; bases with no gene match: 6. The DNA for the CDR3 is TGTGCCAGCAGCTTAGCACAGGGGGCCAGGGCCCAGTACTTC. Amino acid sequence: CASSLAQGARAQYF.

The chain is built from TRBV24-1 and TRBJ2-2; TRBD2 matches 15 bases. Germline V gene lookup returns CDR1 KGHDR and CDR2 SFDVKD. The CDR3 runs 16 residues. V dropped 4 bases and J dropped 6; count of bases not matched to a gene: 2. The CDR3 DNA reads TGTGCCACCAGTGACCGGACTAGCGGGGGGGCCGGGGAGCTGTTTTTT. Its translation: CATSDRTSGGAGELFF.